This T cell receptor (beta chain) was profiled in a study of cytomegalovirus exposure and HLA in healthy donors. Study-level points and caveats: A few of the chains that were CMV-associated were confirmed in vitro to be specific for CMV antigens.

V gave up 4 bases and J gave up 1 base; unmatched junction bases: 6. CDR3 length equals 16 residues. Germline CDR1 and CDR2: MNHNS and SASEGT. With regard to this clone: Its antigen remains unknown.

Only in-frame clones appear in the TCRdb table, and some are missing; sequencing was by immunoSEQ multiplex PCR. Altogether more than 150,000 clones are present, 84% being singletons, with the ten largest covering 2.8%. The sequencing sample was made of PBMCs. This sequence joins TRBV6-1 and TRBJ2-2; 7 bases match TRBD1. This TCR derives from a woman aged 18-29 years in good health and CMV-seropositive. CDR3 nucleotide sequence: TGTGCCAGCAGTGCCCGGGACAGCCGGAACACCGGGGAGCTGTTTTTT. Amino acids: CASSARDSRNTGELFF.